The clone carrying this T cell receptor (beta chain) came up many times. TCRdb called the RT-PCR reads again in MiXCR, with one record for every CDR3 protein. The sample has 70,000 to 95,000 distinct CDR3 sequences; around 5% are singletons. V lost 2 bases to trimming and J lost 3 bases, with 8 bases between them. The CDR3 runs 14 residues. CDR1 and CDR2 (germline): LNHDA, SQIVND (reference sequence). This specimen comes from a study of patients and donors after allogeneic stem cell transplantation. This chain joins TRBV19 and TRBJ1-5; D gene ambiguous. This TCR was sampled from a human donor who was either an allogeneic HSCT recipient or a stem cell or donor lymphocyte infusion donor (not recorded which). It is not recorded whose cells these are; they may come from a transplant donor. Sequenced material: blood, either unsorted or a sorted T cell fraction (not recorded which). The CDR3 region has the DNA TGTGCCAGTAGTATATCCATTACCAATCAGCCCCAGCATTTT. This sequence encodes CASSISITNQPQHF.